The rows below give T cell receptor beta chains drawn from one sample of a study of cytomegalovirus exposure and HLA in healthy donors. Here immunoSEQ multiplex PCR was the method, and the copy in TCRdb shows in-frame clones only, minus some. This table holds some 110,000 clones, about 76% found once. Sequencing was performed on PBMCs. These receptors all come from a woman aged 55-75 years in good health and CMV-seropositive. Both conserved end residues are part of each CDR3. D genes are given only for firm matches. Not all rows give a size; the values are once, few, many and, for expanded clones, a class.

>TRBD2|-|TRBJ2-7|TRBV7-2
CASSLGLAEDREQYF
TGTGCCAGCAGCCTGGGACTAGCGGAAGATCGGGAGCAGTACTTC
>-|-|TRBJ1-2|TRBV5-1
CASSLVGDGYTF
TGCGCCAGCAGCTTGGTAGGGGATGGCTACACCTTC
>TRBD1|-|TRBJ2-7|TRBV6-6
CASRFTGESYEQYF
TGTGCCAGCAGATTTACAGGGGAATCCTACGAGCAGTACTTC
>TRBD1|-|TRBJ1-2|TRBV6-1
CASSELPGGADYGYTF
TGTGCCAGCAGTGAATTACCAGGGGGCGCGGACTATGGCTACACCTTC
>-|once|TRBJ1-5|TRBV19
CASSTSGTNSNQPQHF
TGTGCCAGTAGTACATCCGGGACTAATAGCAATCAGCCCCAGCATTTT
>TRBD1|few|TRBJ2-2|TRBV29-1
CSGLPTGGNTGELFF
TGCAGCGGCCTACCAACAGGGGGGAACACCGGGGAGCTGTTTTTT
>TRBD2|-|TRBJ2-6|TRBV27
CASSLWGGSGANVLTF
TGTGCCAGCAGTTTATGGGGGGGCTCTGGGGCCAACGTCCTGACTTTC
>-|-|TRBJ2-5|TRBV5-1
CASSPGLGTGGETQYF
TGCGCCAGCAGCCCCGGACTTGGCACCGGGGGAGAGACCCAGTACTTC
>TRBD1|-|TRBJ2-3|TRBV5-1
CASSQGQGPTSSTDTQYF
TGCGCCAGCAGTCAGGGACAGGGTCCAACCTCTAGCACAGATACGCAGTATTTT
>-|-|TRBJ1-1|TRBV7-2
CASSQRNRVGTEAFF
TGTGCCAGCAGCCAACGAAACAGGGTGGGCACTGAAGCTTTCTTT
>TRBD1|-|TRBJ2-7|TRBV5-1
CASSTDRVHEQYF
TGCGCCAGCAGCACGGACAGGGTCCACGAGCAGTACTTC
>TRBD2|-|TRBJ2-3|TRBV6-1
CATYGTSRDTQYF
TGTGCCACCTACGGGACTAGCAGAGATACGCAGTATTTT
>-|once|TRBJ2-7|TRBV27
CATEGVAHEQYF
TGTGCCACTGAGGGGGTTGCCCACGAGCAGTACTTC
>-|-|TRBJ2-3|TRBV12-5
CASGSTGNTQYF
TGTGCTAGTGGGTCAACGGGTAATACGCAGTATTTT
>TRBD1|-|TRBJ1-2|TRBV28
CASSTTGGNYGYTF
TGTGCCAGCAGTACGACAGGGGGCAACTATGGCTACACCTTC
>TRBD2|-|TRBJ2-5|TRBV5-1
CASSQNGGETQYF
TGCGCCAGCAGCCAGAACGGGGGGGAGACCCAGTACTTC
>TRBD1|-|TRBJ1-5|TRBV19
CASSPLDRGYDQPQHF
TGTGCCAGTAGTCCCCTGGACAGGGGTTATGATCAGCCCCAGCATTTT
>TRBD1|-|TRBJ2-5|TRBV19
CASSIGTGAGETQYF
TGTGCCAGTAGTATCGGGACAGGGGCAGGAGAGACCCAGTACTTC
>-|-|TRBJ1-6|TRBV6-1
CASSQQGSYNSPLHF
TGTGCCAGCAGCCAACAGGGTAGCTATAATTCACCCCTCCACTTT
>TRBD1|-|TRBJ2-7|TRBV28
CASSLFGQGVSYEQYF
TGTGCCAGCAGTTTATTCGGACAGGGCGTTTCCTACGAGCAGTACTTC
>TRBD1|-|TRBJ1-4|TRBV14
CASSQKTGWDEKLFF
TGTGCCAGCAGCCAAAAGACAGGGTGGGATGAAAAACTGTTTTTT
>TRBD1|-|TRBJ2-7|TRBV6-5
CASSNGPGQPYEQYF
TGTGCCAGCAGCAATGGTCCGGGACAGCCCTACGAGCAGTACTTC
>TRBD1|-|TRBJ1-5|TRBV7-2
CASSLASDRGYNQPQHF
TGTGCCAGCAGCTTAGCGTCGGACAGGGGGTATAATCAGCCCCAGCATTTT
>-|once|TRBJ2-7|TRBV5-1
CASSLDARAYEQYF
TGCGCCAGCAGCTTGGATGCTCGGGCCTACGAGCAGTACTTC
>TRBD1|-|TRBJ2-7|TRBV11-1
CAGSLATGTGSYEQYF
TGTGCCGGCAGCTTAGCCACCGGGACAGGGTCCTACGAGCAGTACTTC
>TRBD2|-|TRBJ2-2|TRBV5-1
CASSLEPSGAGELFF
TGCGCCAGCAGCTTGGAACCTAGCGGGGCGGGGGAGCTGTTTTTT
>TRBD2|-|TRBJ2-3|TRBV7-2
CASSLVGGPSTDTQYF
TGTGCCAGCAGCTTAGTGGGAGGGCCTAGCACAGATACGCAGTATTTT
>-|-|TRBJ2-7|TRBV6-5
CASSLVGGTHEQYF
TGTGCCAGCAGTTTGGTGGGCGGGACCCACGAGCAGTACTTC